These 17 T cell receptor beta chains were sequenced from one sample in a study of T cell responses to AZD1222 COVID-19 vaccine. Measured with immunoSEQ multiplex PCR; TCRdb has only the in-frame clones, and not every one. The sample lists over 100,000 clones; about 89% were seen once. Here the sequenced sample was peripheral blood, taken on day 0 of AZD1222 vaccination. The receptor set was obtained from an adult in good health.

The J gene is TRBJ1-1, the V gene TRBV18, with 7 bases aligning to TRBD1. The CDR3 has 12 amino acids. The V gene's germline CDR1 is KGHSH and CDR2 LQKENI. The J segment lost 8 bases and the V segment lost 6 bases, leaving 6 bases of the junction unmatched. CDR3 sequence: CASSAGGLEAFF. The DNA of the CDR3 is TGTGCCAGCTCGGCAGGGGGTCTCGAAGCTTTCTTT.

The chain recombines TRBV7-8 with TRBJ2-2; 8 bases line up with TRBD1. V shed 5 bases and J 1 base; nucleotides not matched to a gene: 9. From germline, CDR1 is SGHVS and CDR2 FQNEAQ. The CDR3 is 17 amino acids. CDR3 residues: CASSLDRVIRNTGELFF. CDR3 in DNA: TGTGCCAGCAGCCTGGACAGGGTGATTCGGAACACCGGGGAGCTGTTTTTT.

The chain links TRBV13 to TRBJ2-2; weak D call: TRBD1 (5 bases). Trimming took off 5 bases at V and 1 base at J, with 11 bases between the two ends. CDR3 length: 15 residues. Germline loops: CDR1 PRHDT, CDR2 FYEKMQ (reference sequence). The CDR3 bases are TGTGCCAGCAGCGCCCAAGGACAGAACACCGGGGAGCTGTTTTTT. This translates into CASSAQGQNTGELFF.

The genes are TRBV7-9 and TRBJ1-5, with TRBD1 matching 10 bases. V trimming: 4 bases; J trimming: 4 bases; junction bases outside the gene matches: 4. Germline V gene lookup returns CDR1 SEHNR and CDR2 FQNEAQ (reference sequence). This CDR3 region has 15 residues. The CDR3 region is CASSSDRGLNQPQHF. The CDR3 DNA sequence: TGTGCCAGCAGCTCTGACAGGGGGCTAAATCAGCCCCAGCATTTT.

The chain uses TRBV5-1 and TRBJ2-7; D is tentatively TRBD1 or TRBD2 (5 bases each). Trimming took 4 bases from V and 3 from J, leaving 23 bases between them. Germline V gene lookup returns CDR1 SGHRS and CDR2 YFSETQ. The CDR3 length is 17 residues. DNA for the CDR3: TGCGCCAGCAGCCTTAGTGGGACCCGCGAGACCCACTACGAGCAGTACTTC. It specifies CASSLSGTRETHYEQYF.

This clone was recorded once. The chain is built from TRBV5-6 and TRBJ1-2; D is ambiguous. This CDR3 is 12 amino acids long. Trimming shortened V by 0 bases and J by 5 bases, and 5 bases separated the two germline ends. Germline loops: CDR1 SGHDT, CDR2 YYEEEE. CDR3 loop: CASSLVNYGYTF. In nucleotides, the CDR3 is TGTGCCAGCAGCTTGGTTAATTATGGCTACACCTTC.

The J gene is TRBJ1-2, the V gene TRBV28; unclear D gene. The V end lost 6 bases, the J end lost 0 bases, and 5 bases lay between the germline ends. This CDR3 contains 12 residues. CDR1 is MDHEN and CDR2 is SYDVKM in the germline V gene. The CDR3 DNA follows: TGTGCCAGCAGGACTCCTAACTATGGCTACACCTTC. Translation gives CASRTPNYGYTF.

The table lists this clone with a count of one. The V call is TRBV7-2, the J call TRBJ2-3, with D perhaps assigned TRBD1 or TRBD2 (6 bases each). The CDR3 loop spans 15 amino acids. The V and J ends lost 5 bases and 0 bases respectively, with 12 bases between them. Germline-derived CDR1 and CDR2 are SGHTA and FQGNSA. DNA for the CDR3: TGTGCCAGCAGCGTGGGGGGCCAGAGCACAGATACGCAGTATTTT. Translating it yields CASSVGGQSTDTQYF.

CDR3 loop: CASSLYQGADTEAFF. The DNA of the CDR3 is TGTGCCAGCAGTTTATATCAGGGGGCGGACACTGAAGCTTTCTTT. This chain links TRBV27 with TRBJ1-1, with 8 bases identical to TRBD1. The CDR3 is made up of 15 amino acids. With 1 base clipped from V and 3 bases from J, the junction kept 4 bases outside the gene matches. Per germline, CDR1 MNHEY and CDR2 SMNVEV (reference sequence).

CDR3 sequence reads: CASSDRGTGGYTF. As DNA, the CDR3 is TGTGCCAGCAGTGACAGGGGCACGGGGGGCTACACCTTC. This rearrangement joins TRBV6-1 to TRBJ1-2, with D tentatively TRBD1 (6 bases). Trimming stripped 3 bases from V and 8 bases from J, with 13 bases between. The CDR3 totals 13 residues. The V gene's germline CDR1 is MNHNS and CDR2 SASEGT.

The chain joins TRBV28 to TRBJ1-1; D is unclear. This CDR3 has 13 amino acids. From germline, CDR1 is MDHEN and CDR2 SYDVKM. Trimming pared 6 bases from V and 3 bases from J, leaving 11 bases between. The CDR3 spells CASRILGYTEAFF. In nucleotides, the CDR3 is TGTGCCAGCAGAATTCTGGGGTACACTGAAGCTTTCTTT.

V gene TRBV6-1 combines with J gene TRBJ1-4; D is undetermined. V was shortened by 0 bases and J by 5 bases, with 13 bases between the two germline ends. Germline loops: CDR1 MNHNS, CDR2 SASEGT. CDR3 size: 16 residues. CDR3 sequence reads: CASSEALRQKNEKLFF. CDR3 sequence (DNA): TGTGCCAGCAGTGAAGCGCTTCGCCAGAAGAATGAAAAACTGTTTTTT.

The chain employs TRBV3-1 (or the pseudogene TRBV3-2) and TRBJ2-5; D is ambiguous. The germline V and J ends were trimmed by 0 bases and 1 base, with 12 bases remaining between them. CDR3 length equals 16 residues. Germline-derived CDR1 and CDR2 are LGHDT and YNNKEL (reference sequence). The CDR3 loop is CASSQDRYGSQETQYF. Here the CDR3 DNA reads TGTGCCAGCAGCCAAGATCGCTATGGATCCCAAGAGACCCAGTACTTC.

The chain couples TRBV19 to TRBJ1-5; D might be TRBD1 (6 bases). The CDR3 has 14 residues. V was trimmed by 5 bases and J by 6 bases, leaving 14 bases between them. Germline CDR1 LNHDA, CDR2 SQIVND (reference sequence). The CDR3 loop is CASSYAQGPQPQHF. The CDR3 region has the DNA TGTGCCAGTAGTTACGCACAGGGCCCTCAGCCCCAGCATTTT.

V is TRBV29-1 and J is TRBJ1-3, with TRBD1 matching 8 bases. The CDR3 is 14 amino acids. V gave up 5 bases and J gave up 2 bases; unmatched junction bases: 5. CDR1 SQVTM and CDR2 ANQGSEA come from the germline V gene. DNA for the CDR3: TGCAGCGTTACGCAACAGGGGGCTGGAAACACCATATATTTT. Translation gives CSVTQQGAGNTIYF.

The chain has TRBV6-5 and TRBJ2-3, with unresolved D. Germline lookup yields CDR1 MNHEY and CDR2 SVGAGI. Trimming pared 2 bases from V and 4 bases from J, leaving 13 bases between. This CDR3 region has 15 residues. In DNA, the CDR3 is TGTGCCAGCAGTTACGGGCACGAGGCCCCAGATACGCAGTATTTT. It encodes CASSYGHEAPDTQYF.

This rearrangement joins TRBV11-1 to TRBJ1-2; the D is unclear. Germline lookup yields CDR1 SGHAT and CDR2 FQDESV (reference sequence). The CDR3 extends over 13 amino acids. V dropped 5 bases and J dropped 0 bases, with 7 bases sitting between them. In DNA, the CDR3 is TGTGCCAGCAGCCTGGTCCCTAACTATGGCTACACCTTC. Its translation: CASSLVPNYGYTF.